The 25 T cell receptor beta chains below were found in one sample sequenced in a study of blood T cell repertoires in COVID-19 (TCRdb year 2020). The receptor library was made with the immunoSEQ multiplex PCR assay. The clones in this table, taken by TCRdb from immuneACCESS, are in-frame only. Not every clone is retained; where verified, under half of the shortfall comes from an unresolved V gene, and the cause of the rest is unknown. In all, the sample holds some 67,000 clones, and approximately 90% of those were seen once. Approximately 4.9% of the sample lies in the top ten. Sequencing was carried out using peripheral blood. The receptors were gathered from a young woman with acute or convalescent COVID-19.

The chain is built from TRBV27 and TRBJ2-3; TRBD1 aligns across 7 bases. The CDR3 has 15 residues. The V gene end was trimmed by 6 bases and the J gene end by 3 bases; junction bases not matched to a gene: 9. Germline CDR1 MNHEY, CDR2 SMNVEV (reference sequence). CDR3 residues: CASSTTGDWTDTQYF. The CDR3 DNA reads as TGTGCCAGCAGCACTACAGGGGATTGGACAGATACGCAGTATTTT.

The rearrangement joins TRBV3-1 (or the pseudogene TRBV3-2) to TRBJ1-5; 9 bases are a match to TRBD1. The CDR3 runs to 15 residues. Germline CDR1 reads LGHDT; CDR2 reads YNNKEL (reference sequence). The V segment lost 4 bases and the J segment 4 bases; nucleotides outside the gene matches: 5. CDR3 in DNA: TGTGCCAGCAGCCCGCAACAGGGGGCAAATCAGCCCCAGCATTTT. Protein: CASSPQQGANQPQHF.

V and J are TRBV25-1 and TRBJ2-3, with 12 bases lining up with TRBD2. The V gene end was trimmed by 7 bases and the J gene end by 8 bases; junction bases not matched to a gene: 7. Per germline, CDR1 MGHDK and CDR2 SYGVNS. The length of the CDR3 is 14 residues. The CDR3, as DNA: TGTGCCAGCAACCCTAGCGGGGGGGCCGGTACGCAGTATTTT. It translates to CASNPSGGAGTQYF.

V is TRBV4-2 and J is TRBJ1-5; a possible D gene is TRBD1 (5 bases). The CDR3 sequence is 15 residues long. V lost 0 bases to trimming and J lost 7 bases, with 13 bases between them. Looked up from germline, CDR1 is LGHNA and CDR2 is YNFKEQ. The CDR3 reads CASSQDGQGRQPQHF. CDR3 sequence (DNA): TGTGCCAGCAGCCAAGACGGTCAGGGCAGGCAGCCCCAGCATTTT.

The chain employs TRBV30 and TRBJ1-4; D is perhaps TRBD1 (5 bases). This CDR3 has 18 amino acids. Germline lookup yields CDR1 GTSNPN and CDR2 SVGIG (reference sequence). V was cut by 0 bases and J by 2 bases, with 19 bases left in between. CDR3 DNA: TGTGCCTGGAGTGTACCCTGGCCCTGGGCAGGGACTAATGAAAAACTGTTTTTT. As protein: CAWSVPWPWAGTNEKLFF.

This chain joins TRBV7-8 and TRBJ2-5; D is perhaps TRBD2 (6 bases). This CDR3 spans 17 amino acids. The V gene lost 1 base and the J gene lost 5 bases, with 20 bases spanning the gap. CDR1 SGHVS and CDR2 FQNEAQ come from the germline V gene. CDR3 amino acids: CASSLEGGTDGWETQYF. For the CDR3, the DNA is TGTGCCAGCAGCTTAGAGGGCGGGACGGACGGGTGGGAGACCCAGTACTTC.

J is TRBJ2-7 and V is TRBV6-2 or TRBV6-3; tentative D call: TRBD1 (6 bases). The CDR3 length is 14 residues. From germline, CDR1 is MNHEY and CDR2 SVGEGT. Trimming pared 6 bases from V and 6 bases from J, leaving 18 bases between. CDR3 sequence: CASSKQHTGSEQYF. DNA of the CDR3: TGTGCCAGCAGCAAACAACATACAGGGTCCGAGCAGTACTTC.

A single count supports this clone. The J gene is TRBJ1-3, the V gene TRBV18, with 7 bases lining up with TRBD1. The germline V gene encodes CDR1 KGHSH and CDR2 LQKENI. Trimming at V came to 3 bases and at J to 0 bases, leaving 8 bases not matched to a gene. The CDR3 sequence is 17 residues long. CDR3 bases: TGTGCCAGCTCACCTGACGACAGGGACCTCTCTGGAAACACCATATATTTT. This codes for CASSPDDRDLSGNTIYF.

The chain joins TRBV11-2 to TRBJ2-3, with TRBD1 matching over 10 bases. The length of the CDR3 is 18 residues. Germline CDR1 SGHAT, CDR2 FQNNGV. Trimming took 4 bases from V and 3 from J; bases not matched to a gene: 13. CDR3 protein: CASSSNPTGGTGTDTQYF. CDR3 bases: TGTGCCAGCAGCTCAAACCCGACAGGGGGCACCGGGACAGATACGCAGTATTTT. Together with reference TRBV11-2 and TRBJ2-3, the CDR3 gives the full variable domain: EAGVAQSPRYKIIEKRQSVAFWCNPISGHATLYWYQQILGQGPKLLIQFQNNGVVDDSQLPKDRFSAERLKGVDSTLKIQPAKLEDSAVYLCASSSNPTGGTGTDTQYFGPGTRLTVL.

The rearrangement uses TRBV4-1 and TRBJ2-3; D is perhaps TRBD1 (6 bases). The CDR3 runs 14 residues. The V gene lost 7 bases and the J gene lost 2 bases, with 13 bases spanning the gap. In germline, CDR1 is MGHRA, CDR2 YSYEKL. The CDR3 spells CASKGTPYTDTQYF. The CDR3 bases are TGCGCCAGCAAAGGGACACCTTACACAGATACGCAGTATTTT.

In its sample, this clone was seen once. The rearrangement uses TRBV7-2 and TRBJ1-2; no definite D call. Looked up from germline, CDR1 is SGHTA and CDR2 is FQGNSA. V dropped 6 bases and J dropped 2 bases, with 22 bases sitting between them. The CDR3 runs to 17 residues. In nucleotides, the CDR3 is TGTGCCAGCAGAAAGATCTCAGGTTCCTCAAAAAACTATGGCTACACCTTC. It specifies CASRKISGSSKNYGYTF.

A single count supports this clone. V and J are TRBV27 and TRBJ2-1; D gene unclear. Trimming removed 6 bases from V and 0 bases from J, with 12 bases in between. The germline V gene has CDR1 MNHEY and CDR2 SMNVEV (reference sequence). CDR3 length equals 15 residues. CDR3 in DNA: TGTGCCAGCAGCCGCGATAGTAGCTCCTACAATGAGCAGTTCTTC. Residues: CASSRDSSSYNEQFF.

The chain couples TRBV11-2 to TRBJ1-5, with no clear D. This CDR3 is built from 13 residues. Germline V gene sequence: CDR1 SGHAT, CDR2 FQNNGV. V was clipped by 3 bases and J by 3 bases, with 6 bases between them. This CDR3 reads CASSFSDNQPQHF. The CDR3 DNA is TGTGCCAGCAGCTTTTCAGACAATCAGCCCCAGCATTTT.

The rearrangement joins TRBV27 to TRBJ2-2; 10 positions agree with TRBD2. This CDR3 comprises 15 residues. From germline, CDR1 is MNHEY and CDR2 SMNVEV (reference sequence). V was pared by 3 bases and J by 7 bases, with 5 bases of the junction left unmatched. The CDR3 region has the DNA TGTGCCAGCAGTTTGATCAGCGGGAGGGGCGGGGAGCTGTTTTTT. Translation gives CASSLISGRGGELFF.

The chain joins TRBV11-2 to TRBJ2-7, with 11 bases fitting TRBD1. The CDR3 length is 16 residues. Losses at the gene ends were 3 bases for V and 4 bases for J; bases not matched to a gene: 8. Per germline, CDR1 SGHAT and CDR2 FQNNGV. The CDR3 DNA follows: TGTGCCAGCAGCTTCCCATTTGGGGACAGGGGGTACGAGCAGTACTTC. Its translation: CASSFPFGDRGYEQYF.

The count of this clone is one. This chain links TRBV2 with TRBJ1-4, with 9 nucleotides matching TRBD1. Trimming cost V 6 bases and J 6 bases; bases outside gene matches: 8. Germline V gene data show CDR1 as SNHLY and CDR2 as FYNNEI. The CDR3 is made up of 15 amino acids. The CDR3 DNA follows: TGTGCCAGCAGGTCCGAGGGACAGGGTTATGAAAAACTGTTTTTT. It translates to CASRSEGQGYEKLFF.

The chain uses TRBV3-1 (or the pseudogene TRBV3-2) and TRBJ2-2; D gene uncertain. The V gene lost 0 bases and the J gene lost 4 bases, with 6 bases spanning the gap. CDR1 and CDR2 from the germline V gene are LGHDT and YNNKEL (reference sequence). This CDR3 has 14 residues. As DNA, the CDR3 is TGTGCCAGCAGCCAAGACCCGTCCACCGGGGAGCTGTTTTTT. Translating gives CASSQDPSTGELFF.

The CDR3 region is CASSQDGRGNTEAFF. The CDR3 DNA reads TGCGCCAGCAGCCAGGACGGCAGGGGAAACACTGAAGCTTTCTTT. The chain combines TRBV4-3 with TRBJ1-1, with D possibly TRBD1 on 6 matching bases. V shed 3 bases and J shed 2 bases, with 13 bases lying between them. The length of the CDR3 is 15 residues. The germline gives CDR1 LGHNA, CDR2 YSLEER.

V gene TRBV15 combines with J gene TRBJ1-2, with D possibly TRBD1 on 6 matching bases. Looked up from germline, CDR1 is LNHNV and CDR2 is YYDKDF (reference sequence). Between the trimmed V and J ends, which lost 2 bases and 8 bases, there was a span of 12 bases. This CDR3 is 13 amino acids long. Written as DNA, the CDR3 is TGTGCCACCAGCAGAACAGGGAACTCAGGCTACACCTTC. Protein sequence: CATSRTGNSGYTF.

This chain uses TRBV6-2 or TRBV6-3 with TRBJ1-5; TRBD1 matches at 9 bases. Germline CDR1 and CDR2: MNHEY and SVGEGT. The CDR3 is made up of 15 amino acids. Losses at the gene ends were 0 bases for V and 6 bases for J; bases not matched to a gene: 3. CDR3 bases: TGTGCCAGCAGTTACTCGACAGGGGGTGGTCAGCCCCAGCATTTT. As protein: CASSYSTGGGQPQHF.

The rearrangement joins TRBV14 to TRBJ1-1; the D gene is possibly TRBD1 (6 bases). The V end was cut by 1 base, the J end by 4 bases, with 7 bases between. Germline lookup yields CDR1 SGHDN and CDR2 FVKESK. The CDR3 is 13 residues long. CDR3 DNA sequence: TGTGCCAGCAGCCAAGCAGGGGCCACTGAAGCTTTCTTT. Its translation is CASSQAGATEAFF.

The CDR3 reads CASSPQREYNEQFF. The CDR3 DNA reads TGTGCCAGCAGCCCACAGCGGGAGTACAATGAGCAGTTCTTC. The gene calls are TRBV7-6 and TRBJ2-1, with 8 bases aligning to TRBD2. With 5 bases clipped from V and 4 bases from J, the junction kept 4 bases outside the gene matches. The length of the CDR3 is 14 residues. Germline values: CDR1 SGHVS, CDR2 FNYEAQ.

The rearrangement links TRBV29-1 to TRBJ1-1, with D possibly TRBD1 on 5 matching bases. This CDR3 contains 14 residues. Germline V gene data show CDR1 as SQVTM and CDR2 as ANQGSEA. V was trimmed by 7 bases and J by 1 base, leaving 16 bases between them. Written as DNA, the CDR3 is TGCAGCGCGGTAACTCCGACAGCGAACACTGAAGCTTTCTTT. This codes for CSAVTPTANTEAFF.

V and J are TRBV4-2 and TRBJ2-7; TRBD2 matches 8 bases. The CDR3 totals 14 residues. Trimming at V came to 0 bases and at J to 2 bases, leaving 0 bases not matched to a gene. CDR1 and CDR2 (germline): LGHNA, YNFKEQ. The CDR3 loop reads CASSQDSGAYEQYF. Here the CDR3 DNA reads TGTGCCAGCAGCCAAGATAGCGGGGCCTACGAGCAGTACTTC.

The V gene is TRBV30, the J gene TRBJ2-3; D not certain. Germline CDR1 is GTSNPN and CDR2 is SVGIG (reference sequence). The CDR3 covers 15 residues. V was shortened by 3 bases and J by 0 bases, with 13 bases between the two germline ends. Here the CDR3 DNA reads TGTGCCTGGAGACCTGATATAACTAGCACAGATACGCAGTATTTT. Amino acids: CAWRPDITSTDTQYF.